This T cell receptor beta chain was sequenced for a study of metastatic and nonmetastatic thyroid tumors. Study at large: The comparison covered peripheral blood and tumor or nodule tissue in malignant and benign thyroid patients.

TCRdb re-processed the PCR reads through MiXCR. The table has about 25,000 clones, 20% to 25% seen once. By sample share, this clone is medium-sized. What it binds is unknown. Study-wide results and caveats: TCR beta diversity was reportedly significantly higher in malignant thyroid tumors than benign nodules, in blood and tumor.

Nobody among the patients had been given any treatment before thyroid surgery. The CDR3 is 14 amino acids. From germline, CDR1 is MNHNS and CDR2 SASEGT. The ends lost 4 bases at V and 8 bases at J; junction bases unmatched: 8. The receptor comes from a female donor with papillary thyroid cancer or a benign thyroid nodule (not recorded which). Some clones in this sample may be carry-over from other donors' samples. Material: adjacent normal tissue. The V gene is TRBV6-1, the J gene TRBJ1-3, with 7 positions matching TRBD1. The CDR3 loop is CASSGTGRRYTIYF. CDR3 sequence (DNA): TGTGCCAGCAGTGGGACAGGTAGAAGGTACACCATATATTTT.